This TCR beta chain is from a study of STAT5B mutations in CD4+ large granular lymphocyte leukemia. Overall study results and limits: Without putative leukemic clones, patient CD4-sorted repertoires remained more clonal than healthy CD4+ repertoires. TRBV06-family usage was enriched in top patient clones (8/27) versus controls (2/35).

The V end was cut by 6 bases, the J end by 2 bases, with 13 bases between. The germline V gene has CDR1 MNHEY and CDR2 SVGAGI. The CDR3 runs 14 residues. Clones were sequenced by immunoSEQ multiplex PCR, and TCRdb holds only the in-frame ones, with some missing. The repertoire holds 20,000 to 25,000 clones, with about four fifths as singletons. Worth noting for this clone: What it recognizes is unknown.

The sample comprised CD4+ T cells from blood buffy coats. The genes are TRBV6-5 and TRBJ2-5; D might be TRBD1 or TRBD2, each matching 5 bases. The source of this sequence is a human donor in good health. In DNA form, the CDR3 reads TGTGCCAGCAGGGGACGGATAGGACAAGAGACCCAGTACTTC. Translation gives CASRGRIGQETQYF.